The 8 T cell receptor beta chains reported below all come from one sample, sequenced in a study of T cells in Graves' hyperthyroidism and ophthalmopathy (dated by TCRdb to about 2019). Receptor libraries were prepared by multiplex PCR. The listed sequencing device is Illumina HiSeq 2000. The TCR beta CDR3 regions were amplified from RNA transcripts. A first-round RT-PCR of the TCR CDR3 used the HTBI primer set with the Qiagen OneStep RT-PCR kit. TCRdb cleaned the public reads at Q25 with fastp, built clones with MiXCR and kept in-frame beta chains. All rows with the same CDR3 protein become a single entry with the most common DNA and genes. For this sample the table gives approximately 620,000 distinct CDR3 sequences, of which approximately 15% were detected only once. The top ten clonotypes cover roughly 3.5% of the sample. Specimen: blood. Receptor source: a woman aged 40 to 50 with Graves' ophthalmopathy.

This clonotype was seen many times. This chain links TRBV20-1 with TRBJ2-3; 9 nucleotides match TRBD1. CDR1 and CDR2 (germline): DFQATT, SNEGSKA (reference sequence). This CDR3 has 17 amino acids. V gave up 2 bases and J gave up 1 base; unmatched junction bases: 10. CDR3 in DNA: TGCAGTGCTAGATGGACAGGGGAGGTTACTGGCACAGATACGCAGTATTTT. Protein product: CSARWTGEVTGTDTQYF.

The rearrangement uses TRBV20-1 and TRBJ2-3; TRBD2 aligns across 7 bases. V lost 6 bases, J lost 7 bases, and 16 bases stayed unmatched. In germline, CDR1 is DFQATT, CDR2 SNEGSKA (reference sequence). The CDR3 is 15 residues long. CDR3 amino acids: CSASPGAGADYTQYF. In DNA form, the CDR3 reads TGCAGTGCCTCCCCTGGGGCGGGAGCTGATTATACGCAGTATTTT.

The rearrangement links TRBV2 to TRBJ2-5; 11 bases line up with TRBD1. In germline, CDR1 is SNHLY, CDR2 FYNNEI. After removal of 7 bases from V and 4 bases from J, the junction contained 14 bases not matched to a gene. The CDR3 loop spans 17 amino acids. The DNA of the CDR3 is TGTGCCAGCACCAGGGACAGTACCGGGACAGGGGGAGAGACCCAGTACTTC. Its protein is CASTRDSTGTGGETQYF.

In its sample, this clonotype was seen many times. The rearrangement uses TRBV7-9 and TRBJ1-4; D might be TRBD1 (5 bases). The CDR3 has 15 residues. V lost 5 bases and J 7 bases, leaving 17 bases between the germline ends. Germline CDR1 and CDR2: SEHNR and FQNEAQ (reference sequence). The CDR3 DNA reads TGTGCCAGCAGCATAGGGTTGGGGCTTGGTGAAAAACTGTTTTTT. Its translation is CASSIGLGLGEKLFF.

The sample holds many counts of this clonotype. The chain carries TRBV28 and TRBJ2-1; TRBD1 aligns across 9 bases. The trim removed 5 bases at V and 4 bases at J, leaving 6 bases unmatched. The CDR3 loop spans 15 amino acids. Germline assignment: CDR1 MDHEN and CDR2 SYDVKM. CDR3 coding DNA: TGTGCCAGCAGTGAGACCGGGACAGGGTACAATGAGCAGTTCTTC. Translation: CASSETGTGYNEQFF.

The V call is TRBV3-1, the J call TRBJ2-3; TRBD2 matches 8 bases. Germline V CDR1 and CDR2: LGHDT, YNNKEL (reference sequence). V lost 2 bases to trimming and J lost 5 bases; unmatched junction nucleotides: 3. This CDR3 is built from 14 residues. The CDR3 DNA follows: TGTGCCAGCAGCCAACTGCTAGCGGGAGATACGCAGTATTTT. This sequence encodes CASSQLLAGDTQYF.

This clonotype was detected once. V and J are TRBV5-6 and TRBJ2-5; D not certain. The CDR3 is made up of 13 amino acids. The ends were cut back, 0 bases at V and 5 bases at J, with 8 bases in the middle. Germline-derived CDR1 and CDR2 are SGHDT and YYEEEE. The CDR3 spells CASSLEEWETQYF. CDR3 bases: TGTGCCAGCAGCTTGGAGGAGTGGGAGACCCAGTACTTC.

This clonotype was found many times. The gene calls are TRBV12-3 or TRBV12-4 and TRBJ1-1; 10 bases fit TRBD1. This CDR3 contains 15 residues. V lost 6 bases to trimming and J lost 4 bases; unmatched junction nucleotides: 8. CDR3 protein: CASSPDRGRTTEAFF. The CDR3 coding sequence is TGTGCCAGCAGCCCTGACAGGGGGCGGACCACTGAAGCTTTCTTT.